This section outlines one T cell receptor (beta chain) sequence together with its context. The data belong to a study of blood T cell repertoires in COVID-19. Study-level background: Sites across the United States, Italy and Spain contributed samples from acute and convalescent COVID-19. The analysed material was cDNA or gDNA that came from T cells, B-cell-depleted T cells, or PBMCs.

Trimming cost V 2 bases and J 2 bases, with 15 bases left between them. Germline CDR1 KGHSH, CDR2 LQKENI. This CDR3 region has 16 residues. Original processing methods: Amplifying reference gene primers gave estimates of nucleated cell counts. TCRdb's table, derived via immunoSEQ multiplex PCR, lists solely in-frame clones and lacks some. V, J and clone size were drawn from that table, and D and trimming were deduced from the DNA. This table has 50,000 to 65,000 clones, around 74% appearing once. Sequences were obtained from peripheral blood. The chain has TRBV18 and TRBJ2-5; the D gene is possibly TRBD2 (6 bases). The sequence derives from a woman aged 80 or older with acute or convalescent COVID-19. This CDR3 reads CASSPTVGSQQETQYF. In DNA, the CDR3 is TGTGCCAGCTCACCAACGGTCGGGAGCCAACAAGAGACCCAGTACTTC.